Listed here are 2 T cell receptor beta chains from one sample, sequenced in a study of shared clonotypes between healthy human individuals. Naive CD8 isolation took CD45RO-negative cells positively selected for CCR7 and excluded terminally differentiated effector memory CD45RA+ cells. Sequenced by immunoSEQ multiplex PCR; TCRdb stores in-frame clones only, minus some. The table records around 2,100,000 clones, around 96% of them present only once. The sample consisted of naive CD8+ T cells sorted from blood. The receptors here all came from a young man in good health.

Points on this clone: Other DNA sequences of this sample code for an identical CDR3. The chain has TRBV4-1 and TRBJ2-7; D perhaps matches TRBD2 (5 bases). The CDR3 extends over 13 amino acids. Germline V gene sequence: CDR1 MGHRA, CDR2 YSYEKL. Trimming stripped 1 base from V and 4 bases from J, with 8 bases between. The CDR3 region is CASSQGSGYEQYF. Written as DNA, the CDR3 is TGCGCCAGCAGCCAAGGCAGCGGTTACGAGCAGTACTTC.

V and J are TRBV6-6 and TRBJ2-5; D remains unclear. The CDR3 covers 16 residues. CDR1 and CDR2 (germline): MNHNY, SVGAGI (reference sequence). Trimming cost V 2 bases and J 5 bases, with 18 bases left between them. In DNA form, the CDR3 reads TGTGCCAGCAGTTACGGTGTAACTGACGGCCGGGAGACCCAGTACTTC. As protein: CASSYGVTDGRETQYF.